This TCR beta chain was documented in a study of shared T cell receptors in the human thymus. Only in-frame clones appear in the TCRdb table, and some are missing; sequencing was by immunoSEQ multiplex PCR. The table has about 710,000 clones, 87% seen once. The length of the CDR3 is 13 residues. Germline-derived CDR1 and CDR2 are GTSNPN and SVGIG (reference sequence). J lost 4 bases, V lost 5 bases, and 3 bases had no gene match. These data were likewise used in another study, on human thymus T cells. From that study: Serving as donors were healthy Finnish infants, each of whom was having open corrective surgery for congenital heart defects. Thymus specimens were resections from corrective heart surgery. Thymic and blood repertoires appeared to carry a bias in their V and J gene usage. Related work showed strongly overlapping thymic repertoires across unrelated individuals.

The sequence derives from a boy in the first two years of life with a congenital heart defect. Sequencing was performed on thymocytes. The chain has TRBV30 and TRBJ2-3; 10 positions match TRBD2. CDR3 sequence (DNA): TGTGCCTGGCTAGCGGGGGTTTCAGATACGCAGTATTTT. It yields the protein CAWLAGVSDTQYF. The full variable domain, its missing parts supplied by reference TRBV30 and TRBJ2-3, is SQTIHQWPATLVQPVGSPLSLECTVEGTSNPNLYWYRQAAGRGLQLLFYSVGIGQISSEVPQNLSASRPQDRQFILSSKKLLLSDSGFYLCAWLAGVSDTQYFGPGTRLTVL.